Here is one TCR beta chain with its context. What it recognizes is unknown. CD8 cells classed as naive were CD45RO-negative and positively selected for CCR7, excluding terminally differentiated effector memory CD45RA+ cells. All participating donors were Caucasian adults from Nashville, Tennessee. The sample originates from a study of shared clonotypes between healthy human individuals. Libraries were prepared by immunoSEQ multiplex PCR; TCRdb keeps only in-frame clonotypes and omits some of them. Of about 800,000 clones in the sample, about 96% are singletons; the top ten hold about 0.21%. The germline gives CDR1 MNHEY, CDR2 SMNVEV (reference sequence). The ends were cut back, 6 bases at V and 1 base at J, with 13 bases in the middle. The CDR3 is 15 amino acids. Study-level results: Clonotypes which were not shared had lower generation probabilities than clonotypes that all four donors shared. Generally, naive subsets came out with larger estimated richness than memory subsets.

This chain links TRBV27 with TRBJ2-1; D unclear. The sequence came from a man aged 25-45 years in good health. Sequencing was done on a sample of naive CD8+ T cells sorted from blood. DNA for the CDR3: TGTGCCAGCAGCCATCCCGTTCCTTCCTACAATGAGCAGTTCTTC. Its translation: CASSHPVPSYNEQFF.